A selection of T cell receptor beta chains follows, all from one sample in a study of cytomegalovirus exposure and HLA in healthy donors. Data came from immunoSEQ multiplex PCR; TCRdb stores just in-frame clones and leaves some out. The data show some 82,000 clones, approximately 84% seen once. Sequenced material: PBMCs. These receptors were collected from a woman aged 50 to 65 in good health and CMV-seronegative. The CDR3 runs from the conserved cysteine through the conserved F or W. Fields, in order: J gene, V gene, clone size, D gene, CDR3 DNA, CDR3 protein. The D gene is left open where the match is weak. The size of a clone is reported for some rows only, either as once, few or many, or as a class for expanded clones.

j_call: TRBJ2-2; v_call: TRBV5-5; clone_size: once; d_call: TRBD1; cdr3_nt: TGTGCCAGCAGCTTGCGGACAGGGGGCACCGGGGAGCTGTTTTTT; cdr3_aa: CASSLRTGGTGELFF
j_call: TRBJ1-2; v_call: TRBV4-3; clone_size: .; d_call: .; cdr3_nt: TGCGCCAGCAGTCAAAAGGGGCCGGGGGACTATGGCTACACCTTC; cdr3_aa: CASSQKGPGDYGYTF
j_call: TRBJ2-7; v_call: TRBV6-5; clone_size: .; d_call: TRBD1; cdr3_nt: TGTGCCAGCAGCCCACAGGGGCCCCACGAGCAGTACTTC; cdr3_aa: CASSPQGPHEQYF
j_call: TRBJ2-2; v_call: TRBV9; clone_size: .; d_call: TRBD2; cdr3_nt: TGTGCCAGCAGCGTAGCTATCCTAGCGGTCCCCACCGGGGAGCTGTTTTTT; cdr3_aa: CASSVAILAVPTGELFF
j_call: TRBJ1-1; v_call: TRBV29-1; clone_size: .; d_call: .; cdr3_nt: TGCAGCGTCGAATTTCGGCGCCGAGGAGCTTTCTTT; cdr3_aa: CSVEFRRRGAFF
j_call: TRBJ2-3; v_call: TRBV5-4; clone_size: .; d_call: TRBD2; cdr3_nt: TGTGCCAGCCGCCCTGCCCCAGCGGGAGACACAGATACGCAGTATTTT; cdr3_aa: CASRPAPAGDTDTQYF
j_call: TRBJ2-5; v_call: TRBV9; clone_size: .; d_call: TRBD2; cdr3_nt: TGTGCCAGCAGCCCCACCTGGGCGGGGGGGCCAGAGACCCAGTACTTC; cdr3_aa: CASSPTWAGGPETQYF
j_call: TRBJ1-5; v_call: TRBV27; clone_size: .; d_call: .; cdr3_nt: TGTGCCAGCAGTTCCAGACAAAGTTTTTATCAGCCCCAGCATTTT; cdr3_aa: CASSSRQSFYQPQHF
j_call: TRBJ1-2; v_call: TRBV6-1; clone_size: .; d_call: .; cdr3_nt: TGTGCCAGCAGTGAAGAAACAGGGTCAGGCTATGGCTACACCTTC; cdr3_aa: CASSEETGSGYGYTF
j_call: TRBJ2-7; v_call: TRBV7-6; clone_size: once; d_call: TRBD2; cdr3_nt: TGTGCCAGCAGCGTCGGGACTAGCGTTGACTACGAGCAGTACTTC; cdr3_aa: CASSVGTSVDYEQYF
j_call: TRBJ2-3; v_call: TRBV2; clone_size: .; d_call: .; cdr3_nt: TGTGCCAGCCCCCTTAGGAGACCATCAGATACGCAGTATTTT; cdr3_aa: CASPLRRPSDTQYF